This section outlines one TCR beta chain sequence together with its context. This clonotype was found many times. Its antigen target is currently unknown. The input lacks base qualities; no much larger clone sits a single base away. The receptor library was made with 5' RACE. Sequenced on a NextSeq 500. The TCR library protocol attached a unique molecular identifier to each TCR cDNA molecule to allow correction of PCR and sequencing errors. Under the source paper's analysis protocol: TCR identification, UMI-based error correction and CDR3 extraction were performed with Decombinator tools. TCRs above a frequency of 2 per 1,000, corresponding to the top 1% of the tumor frequency distribution, were defined as expanded. Renyi diversity was calculated using the R vegan package after each repertoire was subsampled 100 times to 5,000 TCRs. CDR3 similarity networks were constructed using string-kernel similarity of amino acid triplets, with links drawn between CDR3s whose pairwise similarity was above 0.82. The raw public data were reprocessed by TCRdb itself: fastp quality trimming at Q25, MiXCR clonotype calling, in-frame beta chains only. Rows merge per CDR3 protein into single entries with the most common DNA and genes. TCRdb, not the original authors, processed these V and J calls. This sample is represented by 20,000 to 25,000 distinct CDR3 sequences; about 3% of them were singletons. The ten largest clonotypes hold more than 25% of the sample.

This specimen's time point label, interpreted: sample taken at primary tumor resection. Donors were around 71 patients with early-stage, untreated non-small cell lung cancer from the lung TRACERx cohort. Whole RNA extracted from tumor and nontumor lung tissue, or from cryopreserved PBMC samples, was used for TCR sequencing without cell sorting. Only patients for whom sufficient RNA was available from at least two tumor regions were selected for TCR sequencing. This entry comes from a study of spatial heterogeneity in lung cancer (dated by TCRdb to 2018 to 2020). General notes on the study: Beta-chain transcripts were consistently detected in greater numbers than alpha-chain transcripts, which likely reflects a higher abundance of beta-chain transcripts. In non-small cell lung cancer, the study quantitatively compared TCR alpha and beta repertoires across several tumor regions, matched nontumor lung, and blood. Both alpha and beta chains were TCR-sequenced in samples taken at surgery, namely 220 tumor regions, approximately 66 matched nontumor lung samples and 56 PBMC samples. In the raw uncorrected reads, each unique combination of TCR and UMI appeared more than ten times on average. TCR repertoire features were related to nonsynonymous mutation counts determined by whole-exome sequencing of tumor tissue.

Beyond this particular receptor, the publication reports: Additional single-cell paired TCR alpha and beta sequencing was considered necessary to confirm, at a functional level, the hypothesis that regional TCRs recognize regional mutations. Ubiquitous expanded tumor TCRs were detected in blood more often at tumor resection than at routine follow-up.

Measured from the cysteine to the phenylalanine, the CDR3 is 11 residues long. CDR3 DNA only is kept here, 33 bases in frame from base 1. The germline V gene provides CDR1 KGHSH and CDR2 LQKENI. V drops 3 bases and J drops 1 base, leaving 0 bases in between. The source was PBMCs, collected at surgery. The chain is made from TRBV18 and TRBJ1-1, with no D gene named confidently. This TCR came from a female donor with early-stage non-small cell lung cancer. The CDR3 sequence is CASSPNTEAFF. Here is the DNA: TGTGCCAGCTCACCGAACACTGAAGCTTTCTTT.